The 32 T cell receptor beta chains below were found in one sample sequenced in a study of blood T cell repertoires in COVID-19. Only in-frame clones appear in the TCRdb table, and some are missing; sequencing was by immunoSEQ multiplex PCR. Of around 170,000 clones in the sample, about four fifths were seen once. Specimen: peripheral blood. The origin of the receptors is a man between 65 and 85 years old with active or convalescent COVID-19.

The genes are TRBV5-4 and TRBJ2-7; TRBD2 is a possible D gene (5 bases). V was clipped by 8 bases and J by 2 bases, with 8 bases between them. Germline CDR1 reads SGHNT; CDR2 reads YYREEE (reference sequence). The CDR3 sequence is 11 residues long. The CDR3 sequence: CARTKTYEQYF. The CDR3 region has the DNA TGTGCCAGGACTAAAACCTACGAGCAGTACTTC.

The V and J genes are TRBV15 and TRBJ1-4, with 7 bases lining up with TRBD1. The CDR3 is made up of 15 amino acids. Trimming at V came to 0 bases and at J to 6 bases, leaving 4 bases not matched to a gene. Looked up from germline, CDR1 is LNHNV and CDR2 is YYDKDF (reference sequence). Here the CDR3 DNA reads TGTGCCACCAGCAGAGACAGGGGGTGGGATGAAAAACTGTTTTTT. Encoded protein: CATSRDRGWDEKLFF.

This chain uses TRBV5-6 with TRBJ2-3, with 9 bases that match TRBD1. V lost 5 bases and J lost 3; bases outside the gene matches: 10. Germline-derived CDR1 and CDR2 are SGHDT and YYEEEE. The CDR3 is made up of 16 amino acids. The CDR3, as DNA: TGTGCCAGCAGTTCACCGGGACAGGGACAAACAGATACGCAGTATTTT. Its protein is CASSSPGQGQTDTQYF.

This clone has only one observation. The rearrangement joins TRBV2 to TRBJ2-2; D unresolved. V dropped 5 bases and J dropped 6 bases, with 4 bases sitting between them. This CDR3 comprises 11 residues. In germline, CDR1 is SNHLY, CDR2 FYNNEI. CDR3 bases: TGTGCCAGCAGTTACTCCGGGGAGCTGTTTTTT. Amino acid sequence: CASSYSGELFF.

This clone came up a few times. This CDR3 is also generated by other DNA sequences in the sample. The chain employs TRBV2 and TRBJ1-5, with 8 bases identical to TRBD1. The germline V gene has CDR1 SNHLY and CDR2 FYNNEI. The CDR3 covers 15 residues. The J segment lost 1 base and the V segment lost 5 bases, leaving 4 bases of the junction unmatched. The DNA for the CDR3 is TGTGCCAGCAGTAAGGACAGGGTGAGCAATCAGCCCCAGCATTTT. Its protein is CASSKDRVSNQPQHF.

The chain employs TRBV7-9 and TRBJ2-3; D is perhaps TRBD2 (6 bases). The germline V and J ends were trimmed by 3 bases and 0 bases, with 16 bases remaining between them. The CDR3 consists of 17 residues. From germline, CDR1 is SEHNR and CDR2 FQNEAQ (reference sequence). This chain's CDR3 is CASSFSGLLESTDTQYF. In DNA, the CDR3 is TGTGCCAGCAGCTTTTCGGGACTCCTGGAAAGCACAGATACGCAGTATTTT.

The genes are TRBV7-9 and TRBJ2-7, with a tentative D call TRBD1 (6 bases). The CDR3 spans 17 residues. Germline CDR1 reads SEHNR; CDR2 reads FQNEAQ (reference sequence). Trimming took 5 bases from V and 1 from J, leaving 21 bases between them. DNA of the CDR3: TGTGCCAGCAGCCCAGGGGCGGGCAGGATGGGATCCTACGAGCAGTACTTC. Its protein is CASSPGAGRMGSYEQYF.

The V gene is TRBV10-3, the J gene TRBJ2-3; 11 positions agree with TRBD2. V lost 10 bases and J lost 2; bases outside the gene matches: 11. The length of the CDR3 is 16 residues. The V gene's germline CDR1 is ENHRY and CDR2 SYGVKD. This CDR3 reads CATNGGTSGFTDTQYF. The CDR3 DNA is TGTGCCACCAACGGGGGGACTAGCGGATTCACAGATACGCAGTATTTT.

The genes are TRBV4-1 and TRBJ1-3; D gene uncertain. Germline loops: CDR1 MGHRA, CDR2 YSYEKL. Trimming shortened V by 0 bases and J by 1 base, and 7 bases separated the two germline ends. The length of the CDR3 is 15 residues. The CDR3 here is CASSQDARSGNTIYF. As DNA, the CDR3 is TGCGCCAGCAGCCAAGATGCTAGATCTGGAAACACCATATATTTT.

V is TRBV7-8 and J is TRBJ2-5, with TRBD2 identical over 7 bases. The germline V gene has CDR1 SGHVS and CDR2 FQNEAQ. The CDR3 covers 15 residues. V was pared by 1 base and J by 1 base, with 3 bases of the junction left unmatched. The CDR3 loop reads CASSLGGSGQETQYF. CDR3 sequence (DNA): TGTGCCAGCAGCTTAGGCGGGAGCGGCCAAGAGACCCAGTACTTC.

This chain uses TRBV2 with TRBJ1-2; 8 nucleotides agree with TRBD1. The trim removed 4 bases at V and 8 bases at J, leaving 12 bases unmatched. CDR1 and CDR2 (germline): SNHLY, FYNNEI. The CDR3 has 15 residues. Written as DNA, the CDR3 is TGTGCCAGCAGTGGTTGGGTTGGGACAGGCCCGGGCTACACCTTC. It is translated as CASSGWVGTGPGYTF.

The chain's CDR3 is CASSPRLAGVIEQFF. For the CDR3, the DNA is TGTGCCAGCAGCCCCAGACTAGCGGGAGTTATTGAGCAGTTCTTC. The chain combines TRBV7-2 with TRBJ2-1; 12 bases agree with TRBD2. The V gene's germline CDR1 is SGHTA and CDR2 FQGNSA. The CDR3 contains 15 residues. The V and J ends lost 5 bases and 9 bases, in that order; junction bases with no gene match: 8.

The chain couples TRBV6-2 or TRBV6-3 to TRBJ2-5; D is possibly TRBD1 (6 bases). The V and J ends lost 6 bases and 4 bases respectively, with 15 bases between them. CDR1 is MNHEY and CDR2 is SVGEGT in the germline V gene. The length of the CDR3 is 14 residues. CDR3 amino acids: CASSPRLGGETQYF. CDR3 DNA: TGTGCCAGCAGCCCGCGCCTAGGGGGAGAGACCCAGTACTTC.

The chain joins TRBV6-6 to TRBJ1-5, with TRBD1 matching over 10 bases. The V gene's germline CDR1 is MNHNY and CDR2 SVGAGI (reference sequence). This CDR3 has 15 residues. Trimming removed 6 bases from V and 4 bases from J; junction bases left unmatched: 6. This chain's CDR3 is CASSPTGGWNQPQHF. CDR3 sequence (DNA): TGTGCCAGCAGCCCGACAGGGGGCTGGAATCAGCCCCAGCATTTT.

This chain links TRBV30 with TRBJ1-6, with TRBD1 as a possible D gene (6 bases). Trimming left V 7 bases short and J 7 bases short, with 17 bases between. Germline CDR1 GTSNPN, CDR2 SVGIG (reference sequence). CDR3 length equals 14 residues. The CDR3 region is CASNPRGMNSPLHF. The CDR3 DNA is TGTGCCTCTAACCCAAGGGGGATGAATTCACCCCTCCACTTT.

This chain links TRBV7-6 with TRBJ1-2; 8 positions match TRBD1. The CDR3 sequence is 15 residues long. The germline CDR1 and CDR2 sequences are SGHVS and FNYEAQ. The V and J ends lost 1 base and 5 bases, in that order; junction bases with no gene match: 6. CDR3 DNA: TGTGCCAGCAGCTTAGAACAGGACAGGGTGTATGGCTACACCTTC. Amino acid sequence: CASSLEQDRVYGYTF.

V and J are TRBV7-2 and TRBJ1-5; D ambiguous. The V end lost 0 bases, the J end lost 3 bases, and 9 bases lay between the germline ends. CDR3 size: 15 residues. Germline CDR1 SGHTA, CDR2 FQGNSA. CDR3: CASSLAGGNNQPQHF. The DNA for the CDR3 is TGTGCCAGCAGCTTAGCGGGAGGGAACAATCAGCCCCAGCATTTT. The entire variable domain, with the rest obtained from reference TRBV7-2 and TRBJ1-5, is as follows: GAGVSQSPSNKVTEKGKDVELRCDPISGHTALYWYRQSLGQGLEFLIYFQGNSAPDKSGLPSDRFSAERTGGSVSTLTIQRTQQEDSAVYLCASSLAGGNNQPQHFGDGTRLSIL.

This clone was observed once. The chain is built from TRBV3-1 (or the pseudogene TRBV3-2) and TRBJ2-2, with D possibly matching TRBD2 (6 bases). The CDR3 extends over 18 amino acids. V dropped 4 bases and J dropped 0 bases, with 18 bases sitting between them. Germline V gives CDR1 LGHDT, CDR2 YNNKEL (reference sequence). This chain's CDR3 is CASSLGLTLFANTGELFF. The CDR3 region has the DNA TGTGCCAGCAGCCTGGGACTTACCTTGTTCGCGAACACCGGGGAGCTGTTTTTT.

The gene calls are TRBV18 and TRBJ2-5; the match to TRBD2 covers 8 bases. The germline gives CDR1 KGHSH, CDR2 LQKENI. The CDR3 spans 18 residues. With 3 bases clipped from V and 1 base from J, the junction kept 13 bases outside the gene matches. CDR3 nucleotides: TGTGCCAGCTCACCTTCGGTCCAGGCGGGGGGTTTCCAAGAGACCCAGTACTTC. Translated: CASSPSVQAGGFQETQYF.

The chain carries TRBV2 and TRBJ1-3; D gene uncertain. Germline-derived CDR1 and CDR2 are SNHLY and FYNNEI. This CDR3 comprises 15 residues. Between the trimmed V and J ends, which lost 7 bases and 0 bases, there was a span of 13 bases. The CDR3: CASIPESGSGNTIYF. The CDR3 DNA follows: TGTGCCAGCATCCCAGAATCAGGCTCTGGAAACACCATATATTTT.

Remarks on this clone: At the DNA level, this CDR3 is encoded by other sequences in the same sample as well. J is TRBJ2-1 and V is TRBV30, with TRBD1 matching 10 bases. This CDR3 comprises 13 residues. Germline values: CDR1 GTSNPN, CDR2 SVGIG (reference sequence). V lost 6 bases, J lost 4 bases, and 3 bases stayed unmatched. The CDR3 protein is CACGTGAYNEQFF. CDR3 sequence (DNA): TGTGCCTGCGGGACAGGGGCTTACAATGAGCAGTTCTTC.

In nucleotides, the CDR3 is TGCGCCAGCAGCTTTATCGGGGATGAAAAACTGTTTTTT. Amino acid sequence: CASSFIGDEKLFF. J is TRBJ1-4 and V is TRBV5-1; D not certain. The germline V gene has CDR1 SGHRS and CDR2 YFSETQ. CDR3 size: 13 residues. The V and J ends lost 2 bases and 6 bases respectively, with 8 bases between them.

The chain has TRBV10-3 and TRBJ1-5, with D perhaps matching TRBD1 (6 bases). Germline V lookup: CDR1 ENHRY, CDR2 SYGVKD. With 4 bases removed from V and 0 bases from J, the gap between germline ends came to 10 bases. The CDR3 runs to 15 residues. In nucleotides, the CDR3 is TGTGCCATCAGTGCCCGACAGGATAGCAATCAGCCCCAGCATTTT. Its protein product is CAISARQDSNQPQHF.

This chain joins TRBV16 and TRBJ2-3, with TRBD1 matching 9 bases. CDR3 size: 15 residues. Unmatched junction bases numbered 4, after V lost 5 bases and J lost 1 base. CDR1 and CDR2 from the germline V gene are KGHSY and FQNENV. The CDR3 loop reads CASSYHRGRTDTQYF. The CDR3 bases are TGTGCCAGCAGCTACCACAGGGGGCGCACAGATACGCAGTATTTT.

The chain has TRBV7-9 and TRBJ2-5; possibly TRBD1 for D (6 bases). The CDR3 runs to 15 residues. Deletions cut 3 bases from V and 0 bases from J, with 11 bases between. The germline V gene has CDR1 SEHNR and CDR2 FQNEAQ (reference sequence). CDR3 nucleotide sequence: TGTGCCAGCAGCTTGCAGGGACACTACCAAGAGACCCAGTACTTC. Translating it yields CASSLQGHYQETQYF.

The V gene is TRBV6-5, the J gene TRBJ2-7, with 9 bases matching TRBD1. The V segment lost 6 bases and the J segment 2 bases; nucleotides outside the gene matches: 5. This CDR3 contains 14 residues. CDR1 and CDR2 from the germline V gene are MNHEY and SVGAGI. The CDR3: CASSIQGATYEQYF. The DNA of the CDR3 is TGTGCCAGCAGCATACAGGGGGCGACCTACGAGCAGTACTTC.

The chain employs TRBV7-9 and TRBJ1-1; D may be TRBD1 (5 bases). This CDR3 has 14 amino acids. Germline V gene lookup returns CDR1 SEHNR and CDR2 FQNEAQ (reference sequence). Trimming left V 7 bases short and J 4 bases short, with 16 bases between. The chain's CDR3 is CASTKTALSTEAFF. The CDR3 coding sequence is TGTGCCAGCACCAAGACAGCTCTGAGCACTGAAGCTTTCTTT.

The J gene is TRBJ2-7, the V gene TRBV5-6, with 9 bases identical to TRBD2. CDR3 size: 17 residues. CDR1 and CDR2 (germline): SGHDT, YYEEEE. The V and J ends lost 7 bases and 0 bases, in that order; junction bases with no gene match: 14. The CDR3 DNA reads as TGTGCCAGCTCAGATAGCGGGGGTTCTCCATACTCCTACGAGCAGTACTTC. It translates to CASSDSGGSPYSYEQYF. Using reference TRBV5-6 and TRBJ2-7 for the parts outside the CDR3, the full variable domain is DAGVTQSPTHLIKTRGQQVTLRCSPKSGHDTVSWYQQALGQGPQFIFQYYEEEERQRGNFPDRFSGHQFPNYSSELNVNALLLGDSALYLCASSDSGGSPYSYEQYFGPGTRLTVT.

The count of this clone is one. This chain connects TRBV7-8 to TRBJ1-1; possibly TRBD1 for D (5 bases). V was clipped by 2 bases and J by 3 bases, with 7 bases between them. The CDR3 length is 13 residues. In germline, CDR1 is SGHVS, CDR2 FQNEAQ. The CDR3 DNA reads TGTGCCAGCAGCTTATGGGGGGACACTGAAGCTTTCTTT. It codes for CASSLWGDTEAFF.

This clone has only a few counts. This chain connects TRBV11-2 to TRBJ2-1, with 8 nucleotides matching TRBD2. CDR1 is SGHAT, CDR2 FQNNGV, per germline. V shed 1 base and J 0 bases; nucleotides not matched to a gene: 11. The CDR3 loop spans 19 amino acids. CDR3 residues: CASSLVFRSGESSYNEQFF. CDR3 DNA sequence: TGTGCCAGCAGCTTAGTTTTCCGTAGCGGGGAAAGCTCCTACAATGAGCAGTTCTTC.

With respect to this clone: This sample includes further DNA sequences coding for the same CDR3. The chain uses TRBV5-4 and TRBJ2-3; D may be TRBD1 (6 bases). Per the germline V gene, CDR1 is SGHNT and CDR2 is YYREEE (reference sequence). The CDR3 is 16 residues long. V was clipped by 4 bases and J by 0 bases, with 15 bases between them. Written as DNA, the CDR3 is TGTGCCAGCAGCCCACCGGGACAAGAAAGCACAGATACGCAGTATTTT. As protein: CASSPPGQESTDTQYF.

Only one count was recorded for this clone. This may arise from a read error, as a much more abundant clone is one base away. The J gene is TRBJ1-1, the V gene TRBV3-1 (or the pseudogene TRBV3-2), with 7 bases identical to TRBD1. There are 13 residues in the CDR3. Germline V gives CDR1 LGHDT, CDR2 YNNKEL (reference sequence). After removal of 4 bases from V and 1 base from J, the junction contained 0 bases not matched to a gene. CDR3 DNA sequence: TGTGCCAGCAGCCGACAGGGGAACACTGAAGCTTTCTTT. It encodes CASSRQGNTEAFF.